This T cell receptor (beta chain) came from a study of CD8 T cells in Susac syndrome (dated by TCRdb to the late 2010s). Broadly, across the study: Repertoire sequencing was used to test whether CD8+ T cell activation and differentiation in Susac syndrome was antigen driven. Results the study describes overall, beyond this receptor: The TCR sequencing and HLA analysis was acknowledged to have included a relatively small number of individuals.

High-throughput TCR beta sequencing profiled peripheral blood CD8+ and CD4+ T cells from healthy donors, Susac syndrome patients and multiple sclerosis patients. Healthy donors were age- and sex-matched controls. CD8+ TEMRA cells were enriched by FACS, while bulk CD8+ and CD4+ T cells were purified by magnetic negative isolation. Blood was collected in EDTA tubes and processed within 24 hours, with PBMCs isolated through density gradient centrifugation. PBMCs destined for TCR sequencing were cryopreserved in liquid nitrogen and later thawed in a 37 °C water bath. Purity of sorted or isolated CD4+, CD8+ and CD8+ TEMRA cells was at least 90%. From the cysteine up to the valine, the CDR3 has a length of 13 residues. Just CDR3 DNA is preserved here, 39 bases in frame from base 1. At the junction V is shortened by 6 bases and J by 2 bases; bases outside the gene matches: 4. CDR1 SGHNT and CDR2 YYREEE are derived from the germline V gene (reference sequence).

This clonotype is a singleton in its sample. Its antigen has not been determined. The record has no base qualities; no much larger clone is one base away. A single read is weak support. RNA was extracted with the RNeasy kit and roughly 0.5 to 1 ug was reverse transcribed using random hexamers. The immunoSEQ multiplex PCR assay, covering 54 Vbeta and 13 Jbeta segments, was used to amplify TCR beta CDR3 regions. To correct PCR amplification bias, a synthetic template baseline was used for both primer optimization and computational correction. The original methods were these. Reads were annotated to V, D and J genes according to IMGT and were analyzed with immunoSEQ Analyzer, with only productive sequences retained. Clonality was computed as one minus Shannon entropy normalized by log2 of the number of productive unique sequences. For each patient and control, public and private clones were evaluated within the 100 most prevalent clones. Susac-specific clones were defined as absent from healthy and MS cohorts, 850 to 1,300 published viral clones and other ImmuneACCESS disease sequences. The public reads were quality trimmed at Q25 with fastp and then assembled into clones with MiXCR by TCRdb, keeping productive beta chains. Rows matching on CDR3 protein sequence are summarized as one entry with the most common DNA and genes. These V and J calls are TCRdb output, not the study's own analysis. This sample gives about 190,000 distinct CDR3 sequences in total; approximately 93% of them show up just once. The top ten clones comprise 0.1% of the sample.

Sequences were obtained from CD4+ T cells from PBMCs. The chain is assembled from TRBV5-4 and TRBJ2-7, with 8 bases matching TRBD1. This TCR came from a human donor in good health. DNA sequence: TGTGCCAGCATGACGGACAGGGCCTACGAGCAGTACGTC. The resulting protein is CASMTDRAYEQYV.